The 27 T cell receptor beta chains in this list originate from one sample, sequenced in a study of T-cell memory formation after mild COVID-19. TCRdb reanalysed the 5' RACE reads using MiXCR and keeps one entry per CDR3 protein. The table lists roughly 600,000 distinct CDR3 sequences, about a sixth of them singletons, with around 12% in the top ten. Material for sequencing was PBMCs or a T cell subset sorted from them (not recorded which). Receptors originate from an adult woman who had mild COVID-19 (a few samples of this study predate the infection). Cell type and time point are not known.

J is TRBJ1-2 and V is TRBV6-5; D is undetermined. The V end was cut by 6 bases, the J end by 3 bases, with 23 bases between. This CDR3 is built from 17 residues. Per the germline V gene, CDR1 is MNHEY and CDR2 is SVGAGI. CDR3 residues: CASRTVSVPIADYGYTF. CDR3 coding DNA: TGTGCCAGCAGGACGGTCTCGGTACCTATAGCCGACTATGGCTACACCTTC.

This clonotype has more than one count but fewer than ten. The chain uses TRBV5-1 and TRBJ2-7, with no clear D. There are 14 residues in the CDR3. Germline V gene lookup returns CDR1 SGHRS and CDR2 YFSETQ. V gave up 2 bases and J gave up 4 bases, with 13 bases separating them. In DNA form, the CDR3 reads TGCGCCAGCAGCTTCCCGGACGTGACATACGAGCAGTACTTC. It encodes CASSFPDVTYEQYF. Full variable domain (outside the CDR3, taken from reference TRBV5-1 and TRBJ2-7): KAGVTQTPRYLIKTRGQQVTLSCSPISGHRSVSWYQQTPGQGLQFLFEYFSETQRNKGNFPGRFSGRQFSNSRSEMNVSTLELGDSALYLCASSFPDVTYEQYFGPGTRLTVT.

DNA of the CDR3: TGTGCCAGCGCACTTGGACTAGCGCGACAAGAGACCCAGTACTTC. Its translation: CASALGLARQETQYF. This chain uses TRBV3-1 with TRBJ2-5; 9 nucleotides align to TRBD2. V trimming: 8 bases; J trimming: 2 bases; junction bases outside the gene matches: 9. Germline assignment: CDR1 LGHDT and CDR2 YNNKEL (reference sequence). CDR3 length: 15 residues.

CDR3 region: CSASGEVPYEQYF. CDR3 nucleotides: TGCAGTGCTTCGGGGGAGGTTCCCTACGAGCAGTACTTC. This sequence joins TRBV20-1 and TRBJ2-7, with D possibly TRBD2 on 6 matching bases. This CDR3 spans 13 amino acids. V was shortened by 5 bases and J by 2 bases, with 13 bases between the two germline ends. Germline V CDR1 and CDR2: DFQATT, SNEGSKA (reference sequence).

Here the CDR3 reads CASSRIFGARAEDPNFQETQYF. In nucleotides, the CDR3 is TGCGCCAGCAGCCGAATTTTTGGGGCCCGGGCCGAGGACCCGAACTTTCAAGAGACCCAGTACTTC. This chain connects TRBV4-1 to TRBJ2-5; TRBD1 might be the D (5 bases). The CDR3 has 22 amino acids. Between the trimmed V and J ends, which lost 4 bases and 2 bases, there was a span of 35 bases. Germline CDR1 and CDR2: MGHRA and YSYEKL.

The J gene is TRBJ1-1, the V gene TRBV20-1; 9 nucleotides line up with TRBD1. Germline CDR1 is DFQATT and CDR2 is SNEGSKA (reference sequence). This CDR3 is 13 amino acids long. J was trimmed by 4 bases and V by 6 bases; bases with no gene match: 6. The CDR3 bases are TGCAGTGCGAGGACAGGGGAAGGCACTGAAGCTTTCTTT. Its translation is CSARTGEGTEAFF.

The gene calls are TRBV30 and TRBJ2-4; D is perhaps TRBD1 (5 bases). The CDR3 is made up of 15 amino acids. V was shortened by 1 base and J by 1 base, with 11 bases between the two germline ends. Per the germline V gene, CDR1 is GTSNPN and CDR2 is SVGIG (reference sequence). CDR3 sequence (DNA): TGTGCCTGGAGTGCAGGGCCTCCTGCCAAAAACATTCAGTACTTC. Translating it yields CAWSAGPPAKNIQYF.

This clonotype was counted a few times. The chain employs TRBV6-2 or TRBV6-3 and TRBJ2-5; 12 bases align to TRBD2. The V and J ends lost 2 bases and 3 bases, in that order; junction bases with no gene match: 10. The CDR3 extends over 18 amino acids. Germline CDR1 MNHEY, CDR2 SVGEGT. CDR3 nucleotide sequence: TGTGCCAGCAGTTACCTCCCGCGCCGACTAGCGGGGGAAGAGACCCAGTACTTC. Translating it yields CASSYLPRRLAGEETQYF.

The table lists this clonotype with a few counts. V usage is TRBV15 and J usage is TRBJ2-4; 9 nucleotides align to TRBD2. V lost 0 bases, J lost 5 bases, and 8 bases stayed unmatched. Germline CDR1 is LNHNV and CDR2 is YYDKDF (reference sequence). The CDR3 runs 17 residues. CDR3 nucleotide sequence: TGTGCCACCAGCAGAGAAGGCGGGGGGGCGGCGGAAAACATTCAGTACTTC. This gives the protein CATSREGGGAAENIQYF.

This clonotype was found many times. The chain links TRBV7-8 to TRBJ2-5; 10 bases are shared with TRBD2. The trim removed 3 bases at V and 3 bases at J, leaving 4 bases unmatched. CDR1 and CDR2 (germline): SGHVS, FQNEAQ. CDR3 length equals 15 residues. CDR3 nucleotide sequence: TGTGCCAGCAGCTTTAGCGGGGGGACTAAAGAGACCCAGTACTTC. Protein: CASSFSGGTKETQYF.

This clonotype was counted only a few times. The chain joins TRBV12-3 or TRBV12-4 to TRBJ1-5, with TRBD1 matching over 8 bases. V trimming: 4 bases; J trimming: 9 bases; junction bases outside the gene matches: 11. The CDR3 is 15 amino acids. The CDR3 region is CASSWTGTESRPQHF. Written as DNA, the CDR3 is TGTGCCAGCAGTTGGACAGGGACTGAATCGCGGCCCCAGCATTTT.

The chain carries TRBV6-5 and TRBJ2-5, with 8 positions matching TRBD1. After removal of 6 bases from V and 4 bases from J, the junction contained 4 bases not matched to a gene. Germline V gives CDR1 MNHEY, CDR2 SVGAGI. The CDR3 has 13 residues. The CDR3, as DNA: TGTGCCAGCAGGGTGACAGGGGCAGAGACCCAGTACTTC. Translating gives CASRVTGAETQYF.

This chain uses TRBV7-9 with TRBJ2-7; D unclear. This CDR3 region has 15 residues. Germline V CDR1 and CDR2: SEHNR, FQNEAQ (reference sequence). Trimming shortened V by 5 bases and J by 3 bases, and 17 bases separated the two germline ends. The CDR3 DNA sequence: TGTGCCAGCAGCCGCCTCGATCGTGCCCGCTACGAGCAGTACTTC. Amino acids: CASSRLDRARYEQYF. The full variable domain, with the rest looked up from reference TRBV7-9 and TRBJ2-7, is DTGVSQNPRHKITKRGQNVTFRCDPISEHNRLYWYRQTLGQGPEFLTYFQNEAQLEKSRLLSDRFSAERPKGSFSTLEIQRTEQGDSAMYLCASSRLDRARYEQYFGPGTRLTVT.

In this sample, this clonotype turned up many times. The CDR3 DNA reads TGTGCCAGCAGCTTTTCGGGGGCTGGAGATACGCAGTATTTT. Translating gives CASSFSGAGDTQYF. The J gene is TRBJ2-3, the V gene TRBV7-8; TRBD1 or TRBD2 may be the D gene (6 bases each). This CDR3 contains 14 residues. The germline CDR1 and CDR2 sequences are SGHVS and FQNEAQ. With 3 bases removed from V and 5 bases from J, the gap between germline ends came to 12 bases.

J is TRBJ2-4 and V is TRBV20-1; 10 positions match TRBD1. V was clipped by 0 bases and J by 7 bases; unmatched bases: 6. Germline V gene sequence: CDR1 DFQATT, CDR2 SNEGSKA (reference sequence). The CDR3 covers 15 residues. The CDR3 DNA sequence: TGCAGTGCTAGAGATTCTAGGACAGGGGGTAACATTCAGTACTTC. Amino acids: CSARDSRTGGNIQYF.

This chain links TRBV2 with TRBJ1-1; tentative D call: TRBD1 (6 bases). The CDR3 runs 14 residues. Trimming took 6 bases from V and 3 from J, leaving 14 bases between them. Looked up from germline, CDR1 is SNHLY and CDR2 is FYNNEI. The DNA of the CDR3 is TGTGCCAGCAGCGATGGACAGTTCGACACTGAAGCTTTCTTT. Protein product: CASSDGQFDTEAFF.

Only a few counts were recorded for this clonotype. The J gene is TRBJ2-2, the V gene TRBV5-5; D not resolved. Germline loops: CDR1 SGHKS, CDR2 YYEKEE (reference sequence). CDR3 size: 14 residues. The V end was cut by 2 bases, the J end by 4 bases, with 9 bases between. CDR3 region: CASSLEPSTGELFF. CDR3 DNA sequence: TGTGCCAGCAGCTTAGAACCCAGCACCGGGGAGCTGTTTTTT.

This chain uses TRBV25-1 with TRBJ2-3, with 9 bases that match TRBD2. J lost 3 bases, V lost 2 bases, and 6 bases had no gene match. Germline CDR1 reads MGHDK; CDR2 reads SYGVNS. The CDR3 totals 16 residues. CDR3 loop: CASSEVAGGQTDTQYF. CDR3 bases: TGTGCCAGCAGTGAAGTTGCGGGGGGGCAGACAGATACGCAGTATTTT.

Only a few counts were recorded for this clonotype. V gene TRBV3-1 combines with J gene TRBJ2-7; D gene ambiguous. The CDR3 has 13 amino acids. V was trimmed by 1 base and J by 9 bases, leaving 13 bases between them. Per the germline V gene, CDR1 is LGHDT and CDR2 is YNNKEL (reference sequence). In DNA, the CDR3 is TGTGCCAGCAGCCAAGGCGTAGACCTCGGGCAGTACTTC. This translates into CASSQGVDLGQYF.

This clonotype was seen a handful of times. The chain carries TRBV20-1 and TRBJ2-3; 8 bases are shared with TRBD2. This CDR3 region has 15 residues. J lost 2 bases, V lost 2 bases, and 6 bases had no gene match. Germline V CDR1 and CDR2: DFQATT, SNEGSKA (reference sequence). The CDR3 bases are TGCAGTGCTAGACCCGGGACTAGTTCCACAGATACGCAGTATTTT. This translates into CSARPGTSSTDTQYF.

This clonotype was seen a single time. A much larger clone lies one base from this, so it may be a read error. The rearrangement links TRBV5-1 to TRBJ1-2, with D unclear. Germline CDR1 reads SGHRS; CDR2 reads YFSETQ. V dropped 0 bases and J dropped 4 bases, with 10 bases sitting between them. This CDR3 comprises 14 residues. The CDR3 region is CASSLDSPIYGYTF. CDR3 sequence (DNA): TGCGCCAGCAGCTTGGACAGTCCCATCTATGGCTACACCTTC.

The rearrangement uses TRBV7-2 and TRBJ2-1; D gene ambiguous. The CDR3 sequence is 14 residues long. V was trimmed by 4 bases and J by 3 bases, leaving 10 bases between them. The germline V gene has CDR1 SGHTA and CDR2 FQGNSA. CDR3 DNA: TGTGCCAGCAGCTCCGAGCTGGGCTACAATGAGCAGTTCTTC. The encoded protein is CASSSELGYNEQFF.

V usage is TRBV27 and J usage is TRBJ2-7; D call uncertain. V lost 10 bases, J lost 2 bases, and 18 bases lay in between. Per the germline V gene, CDR1 is MNHEY and CDR2 is SMNVEV (reference sequence). CDR3 length: 14 amino acids. Written as DNA, the CDR3 is TGTGCCACTTCCCGCCGGGCAGAAGCCTACGAGCAGTACTTC. It translates to CATSRRAEAYEQYF.

The V call is TRBV10-3, the J call TRBJ1-1; maybe TRBD1 (5 bases). V lost 4 bases, J lost 0 bases, and 15 bases lay in between. CDR1 ENHRY and CDR2 SYGVKD come from the germline V gene. The CDR3 extends over 16 amino acids. The DNA for the CDR3 is TGTGCCATCAGTGGCCGGTCGCAGACAGTGAACACTGAAGCTTTCTTT. Translating it yields CAISGRSQTVNTEAFF.

V usage is TRBV4-3 and J usage is TRBJ2-5; D is unresolved. The CDR3 totals 14 residues. V was shortened by 3 bases and J by 5 bases, with 13 bases between the two germline ends. Germline CDR1 and CDR2: LGHNA and YSLEER. The CDR3 DNA reads TGCGCCAGCAGCCACGGGTCGAGTTCGGAGACCCAGTACTTC. Residues: CASSHGSSSETQYF.

This sequence joins TRBV5-1 and TRBJ2-1; D is unresolved. V was trimmed by 5 bases and J by 10 bases, leaving 19 bases between them. This CDR3 comprises 14 residues. Germline CDR1 is SGHRS and CDR2 is YFSETQ. CDR3 loop: CASSPSPELTEQFF. CDR3 nucleotide sequence: TGCGCCAGCAGTCCCTCGCCGGAGCTCACGGAGCAGTTCTTC.

This clonotype turned up a few times. This chain links TRBV15 with TRBJ2-7; D is possibly TRBD2 (5 bases). Trimming left V 5 bases short and J 3 bases short, with 8 bases between. CDR1 is LNHNV, CDR2 YYDKDF, per germline (reference sequence). This CDR3 comprises 12 residues. The CDR3 loop is CATSAGHYEQYF. In DNA, the CDR3 is TGTGCCACCAGCGCGGGCCACTACGAGCAGTACTTC.